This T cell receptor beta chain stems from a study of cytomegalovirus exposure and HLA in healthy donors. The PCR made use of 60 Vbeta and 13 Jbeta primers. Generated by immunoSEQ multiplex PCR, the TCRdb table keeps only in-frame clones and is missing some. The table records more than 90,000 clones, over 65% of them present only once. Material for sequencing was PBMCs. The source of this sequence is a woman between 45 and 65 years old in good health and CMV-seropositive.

This chain's CDR3 is CASRRDGLAKNIQYF. CDR3 DNA sequence: TGTGCCAGCAGGCGGGACGGTCTAGCCAAAAACATTCAGTACTTC. V and J are TRBV28 and TRBJ2-4; D is possibly TRBD2 (6 bases). Germline V gene lookup returns CDR1 MDHEN and CDR2 SYDVKM. CDR3 length: 15 residues. With 6 bases removed from V and 0 bases from J, the gap between germline ends came to 12 bases.